Below, 9 T cell receptor beta chains from the same sample are listed, as sequenced in a study of blood T cell repertoires in COVID-19. Sequencing was performed with immunoSEQ multiplex PCR; in TCRdb, only in-frame clones are kept and a portion is missing. The table includes 200,000 to 250,000 clones, under 90% detected once. Material for sequencing was PBMCs or T cells enriched from blood (not recorded which). These receptors all come from a man aged 55 to 70 who had recovered from COVID-19.

This chain links TRBV7-6 with TRBJ2-5; 7 nucleotides line up with TRBD2. CDR1 SGHVS and CDR2 FNYEAQ come from the germline V gene. The CDR3 contains 15 residues. The V segment lost 2 bases and the J segment 5 bases; nucleotides outside the gene matches: 8. CDR3 in DNA: TGTGCCAGCAGCTTACAGACTAGCAGGTGGGAGACCCAGTACTTC. Protein sequence: CASSLQTSRWETQYF.

This clone was detected a few times. The gene calls are TRBV9 and TRBJ1-2; 9 bases align to TRBD1. Germline V gene lookup returns CDR1 SGDLS and CDR2 YYNGEE. CDR3 length: 13 residues. Trimming at V came to 3 bases and at J to 8 bases, leaving 5 bases not matched to a gene. Here the CDR3 DNA reads TGTGCCAGCAGCGCAACAGGGGGCTGGGGCTACACCTTC. It encodes CASSATGGWGYTF.

This chain links TRBV19 with TRBJ2-2; possible D gene TRBD2, 6 bases. CDR1 and CDR2 (germline): LNHDA, SQIVND (reference sequence). V lost 7 bases and J lost 5, with 14 bases in between. The CDR3 is 14 amino acids. The CDR3 is CASKTPGDTGELFF. The CDR3 DNA sequence: TGTGCCAGTAAAACCCCGGGGGATACCGGGGAGCTGTTTTTT.

The V and J genes are TRBV9 and TRBJ1-6; weak D call: TRBD1 (5 bases). This CDR3 is built from 15 residues. CDR1 is SGDLS, CDR2 YYNGEE, per germline. The ends were cut back, 2 bases at V and 5 bases at J, with 11 bases in the middle. In DNA form, the CDR3 reads TGTGCCAGCAGCGTTTCCGGGACTCATAATTCACCCCTCCACTTT. It codes for CASSVSGTHNSPLHF.

This chain connects TRBV23-1 to TRBJ2-1; D is unclear. TRBV23-1 is an ORF; its function is uncertain. The CDR3 is made up of 10 amino acids. Deletions cut 6 bases from V and 9 bases from J, with 6 bases between. The CDR3 region has the DNA TGCGCCAGCAGGCGGATTGAGCAGTTCTTC. This translates into CASRRIEQFF.

This chain connects TRBV3-1 (or the pseudogene TRBV3-2) to TRBJ1-1, with a weak D call TRBD1 (5 bases). Trimming cost V 4 bases and J 5 bases, with 20 bases left between them. The germline V gene has CDR1 LGHDT and CDR2 YNNKEL (reference sequence). This CDR3 is 16 amino acids long. The CDR3 spells CASSLSGGVLSTEAFF. The CDR3 DNA is TGTGCCAGCAGCCTCTCCGGAGGGGTTTTGAGTACTGAAGCTTTCTTT.

The chain couples TRBV6-5 to TRBJ1-4; no clear D. Trimming shortened V by 7 bases and J by 4 bases, and 10 bases separated the two germline ends. Germline V gene data show CDR1 as MNHEY and CDR2 as SVGAGI. CDR3 length equals 13 residues. The CDR3 nucleotides read TGTGCCAGCACAGGCCTTAATAATGAAAAACTGTTTTTT. Protein: CASTGLNNEKLFF.

The chain links TRBV2 to TRBJ1-5, with D perhaps TRBD1 (6 bases). This CDR3 comprises 14 residues. The V end lost 3 bases, the J end lost 6 bases, and 12 bases lay between the germline ends. Germline assignment: CDR1 SNHLY and CDR2 FYNNEI. The DNA for the CDR3 is TGTGCCAGCAGTGAGGGGGGGGGCCGTCAGCCCCAGCATTTT. Translating it yields CASSEGGGRQPQHF.

This clone showed up just once. The chain carries TRBV30 and TRBJ2-7; TRBD1 is a possible D gene (6 bases). V lost 1 base and J 3 bases, leaving 10 bases between the germline ends. In germline, CDR1 is GTSNPN, CDR2 SVGIG (reference sequence). This CDR3 has 13 amino acids. CDR3 amino acids: CAWSGWGRYEQYF. The DNA of the CDR3 is TGTGCCTGGAGTGGCTGGGGGCGCTACGAGCAGTACTTC.